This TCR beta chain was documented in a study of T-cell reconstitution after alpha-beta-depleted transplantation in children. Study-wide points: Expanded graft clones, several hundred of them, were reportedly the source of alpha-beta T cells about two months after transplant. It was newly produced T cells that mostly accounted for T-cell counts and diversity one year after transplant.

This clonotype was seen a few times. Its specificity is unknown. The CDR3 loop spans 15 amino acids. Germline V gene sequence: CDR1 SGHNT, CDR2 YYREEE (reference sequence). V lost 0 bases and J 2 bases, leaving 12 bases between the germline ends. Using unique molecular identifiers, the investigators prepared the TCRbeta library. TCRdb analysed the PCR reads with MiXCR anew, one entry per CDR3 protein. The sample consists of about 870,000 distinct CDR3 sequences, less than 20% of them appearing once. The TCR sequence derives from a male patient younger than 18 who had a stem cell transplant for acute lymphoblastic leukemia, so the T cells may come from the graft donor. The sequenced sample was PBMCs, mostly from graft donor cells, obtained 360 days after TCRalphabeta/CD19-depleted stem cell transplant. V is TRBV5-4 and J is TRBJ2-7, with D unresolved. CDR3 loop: CASSLAPSATYEQYF. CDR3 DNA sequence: TGTGCCAGCAGCTTGGCCCCGAGCGCTACCTACGAGCAGTACTTC.